This T cell receptor (beta chain) came from a study of blood T cells in healthy people across ages. A J-beta primer mix and a sample-barcoded 5' primer were used in a second PCR of about 7 to 12 cycles. A single record per CDR3 protein comes from TCRdb applying MiXCR to the 5' RACE reads. Of some 1.8 million distinct CDR3 sequences listed, around 42% are singletons. This CDR3 is built from 15 residues. Germline CDR1 is SGHKS and CDR2 is YYEKEE (reference sequence). Losses at the gene ends were 0 bases for V and 6 bases for J; bases not matched to a gene: 5. This chain uses TRBV5-5 with TRBJ2-1; TRBD2 matches 8 bases. The clonotype comes from a human donor in good health. Sequenced sample: blood. Here the CDR3 DNA reads TGTGCCAGCAGCTTGGGGGGCGGGGGGCTCAATGAGCAGTTCTTC. This sequence encodes CASSLGGGGLNEQFF.